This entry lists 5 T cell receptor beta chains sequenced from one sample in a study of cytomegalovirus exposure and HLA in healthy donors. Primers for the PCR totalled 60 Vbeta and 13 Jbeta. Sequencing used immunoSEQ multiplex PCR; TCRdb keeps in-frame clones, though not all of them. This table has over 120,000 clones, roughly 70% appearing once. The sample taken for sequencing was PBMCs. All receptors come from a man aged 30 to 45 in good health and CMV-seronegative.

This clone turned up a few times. This chain's CDR3 is CASSLDAAGYTF. The CDR3 coding sequence is TGCGCCAGCAGCTTGGATGCGGCCGGCTACACCTTC. This chain connects TRBV5-1 to TRBJ1-2; D is undetermined. CDR1 and CDR2 from the germline V gene are SGHRS and YFSETQ. The CDR3 runs 12 residues. V was trimmed by 0 bases and J by 8 bases, leaving 8 bases between them.

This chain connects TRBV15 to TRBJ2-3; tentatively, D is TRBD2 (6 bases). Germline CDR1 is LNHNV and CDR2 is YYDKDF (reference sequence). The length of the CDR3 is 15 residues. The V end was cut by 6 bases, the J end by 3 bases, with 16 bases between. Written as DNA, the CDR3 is TGTGCCACCAGGGGTGGCGGGATCGAGACAGATACGCAGTATTTT. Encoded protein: CATRGGGIETDTQYF.

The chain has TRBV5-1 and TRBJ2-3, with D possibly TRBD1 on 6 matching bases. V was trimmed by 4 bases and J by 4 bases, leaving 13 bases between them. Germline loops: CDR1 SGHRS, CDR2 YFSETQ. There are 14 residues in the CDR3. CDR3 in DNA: TGCGCCAGCAGCCTACAGGGTAGCTCAGATACGCAGTATTTT. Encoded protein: CASSLQGSSDTQYF.

Here the CDR3 reads CATSLADYGYTF. The CDR3 DNA is TGTGCCACCTCATTGGCAGACTATGGCTACACCTTC. The V and J genes are TRBV15 and TRBJ1-2; unclear D gene. There are 12 residues in the CDR3. From germline, CDR1 is LNHNV and CDR2 YYDKDF (reference sequence). V was cut by 8 bases and J by 3 bases, with 10 bases left in between.

The CDR3 sequence is CASSFGLAGGDEQYF. In DNA, the CDR3 is TGTGCCAGCAGTTTCGGACTAGCGGGAGGGGACGAGCAGTACTTC. V usage is TRBV28 and J usage is TRBJ2-7, with 15 bases fitting TRBD2. Germline CDR1 reads MDHEN; CDR2 reads SYDVKM. This CDR3 spans 15 amino acids. V lost 3 bases, J lost 5 bases, and 2 bases stayed unmatched.